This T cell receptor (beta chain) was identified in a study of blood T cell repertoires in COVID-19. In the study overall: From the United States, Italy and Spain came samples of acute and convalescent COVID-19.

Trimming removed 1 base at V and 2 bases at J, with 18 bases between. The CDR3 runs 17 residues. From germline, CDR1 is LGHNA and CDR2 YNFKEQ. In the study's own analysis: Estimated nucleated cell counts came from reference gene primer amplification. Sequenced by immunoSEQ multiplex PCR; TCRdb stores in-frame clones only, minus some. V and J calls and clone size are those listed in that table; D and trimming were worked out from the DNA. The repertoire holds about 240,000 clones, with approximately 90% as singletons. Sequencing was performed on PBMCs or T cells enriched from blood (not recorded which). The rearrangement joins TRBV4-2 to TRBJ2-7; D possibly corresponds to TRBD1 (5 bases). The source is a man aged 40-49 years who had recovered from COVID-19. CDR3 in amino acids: CASSQVAGSHATYEQYF. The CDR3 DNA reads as TGTGCCAGCAGCCAAGTAGCAGGGTCCCACGCCACCTACGAGCAGTACTTC.